These T cell receptor beta chains were read from a single sample in a study of vaccination and CD4 T cells after COVID-19. Their cognate antigens are unknown. MiXCR, applied by TCRdb to the PCR reads, yields one record per CDR3 protein. The table records 2,000 to 3,000 distinct CDR3 sequences, more than 30% of them present only once. What was sequenced was CD4+ T cells from blood, cultured in vitro. The receptors derive from a human donor in good health. Both conserved end residues are part of each CDR3. A D gene is named only where the DNA matches it firmly. Clone size, where shown, is once, few, many, or a class for clones that have expanded.

clone size	D gene	V gene	J gene	CDR3 protein	CDR3 DNA
NA	TRBD1	TRBV20-1	TRBJ2-1	CSARSRTGPTNYNEQFF	TGCAGTGCTAGATCAAGGACAGGCCCAACAAACTACAATGAGCAGTTCTTC
NA	NA	TRBV7-8	TRBJ2-1	CASSLAFSNNEQFF	TGTGCCAGCAGCTTAGCGTTCAGCAACAATGAGCAGTTCTTC
NA	NA	TRBV28	TRBJ1-2	CASSFGSNYGYTF	TGTGCCAGCAGTTTCGGTTCCAACTATGGCTACACCTTC
NA	TRBD2	TRBV9	TRBJ2-1	CASSVARGGLNEQFF	TGTGCCAGCAGCGTAGCGCGGGGGGGCCTCAATGAGCAGTTCTTC
NA	NA	TRBV30	TRBJ1-5	CAWSVRGSGQPQHF	TGTGCCTGGAGTGTACGGGGGTCGGGTCAGCCCCAGCATTTT
few	TRBD1	TRBV5-1	TRBJ1-2	CASSLDTGVYGYTF	TGCGCCAGCAGCTTGGATACAGGGGTCTATGGCTACACCTTC
NA	TRBD1	TRBV11-2	TRBJ2-1	CASLPAPGQGYNEQFF	TGTGCCAGCCTCCCGGCCCCGGGACAGGGGTACAATGAGCAGTTCTTC
NA	NA	TRBV6-1	TRBJ2-1	CASRGASYNEQFF	TGTGCCAGCCGAGGGGCGTCCTACAATGAGCAGTTCTTC
NA	TRBD2	TRBV2	TRBJ2-7	CASSESGRALRF	TGTGCCAGCAGTGAGAGCGGGAGGGCCCTACGCTTC
NA	TRBD2	TRBV20-1	TRBJ2-1	CSARVGGGSSYNEQFF	TGCAGTGCTAGGGTGGGGGGGGGAAGCTCCTACAATGAGCAGTTCTTC
once	NA	TRBV9	TRBJ2-5	CASSKQDRSQETQYF	TGTGCCAGCAGCAAGCAAGACAGGTCCCAAGAGACCCAGTACTTC
NA	TRBD1	TRBV3-1	TRBJ1-1	CASSDTGGAGAFF	TGTGCCAGCAGCGATACAGGGGGCGCAGGGGCTTTCTTT
NA	NA	TRBV20-1	TRBJ2-3	CSARGFGTTTDTQYF	TGCAGTGCTAGAGGGTTCGGCACCACCACAGATACGCAGTATTTT
few	TRBD1	TRBV10-3	TRBJ2-7	CAISAQSDRASYEQYF	TGTGCCATCAGTGCACAATCGGACAGGGCCTCCTACGAGCAGTACTTC
NA	NA	TRBV9	TRBJ1-1	CASSVVTGPTEAFF	TGTGCCAGCAGCGTAGTGACAGGCCCCACTGAAGCTTTCTTT
few	NA	TRBV7-8	TRBJ1-5	CASSLVRSNQPQHF	TGTGCCAGCAGCTTAGTGAGGAGCAATCAGCCCCAGCATTTT
NA	NA	TRBV20-1	TRBJ1-1	CSAPLMNTEAFF	TGCAGTGCCCCCCTTATGAACACTGAAGCTTTCTTT
NA	TRBD2	TRBV7-3	TRBJ2-1	CASSRLAGYNEQFF	TGTGCCAGCAGCCGACTAGCGGGGTACAATGAGCAGTTCTTC
NA	NA	TRBV4-1	TRBJ1-2	CASSQGTPAPYGYTF	TGCGCCAGCAGCCAAGGAACCCCGGCGCCCTATGGCTACACCTTC
NA	TRBD1	TRBV28	TRBJ1-5	CASSSAGQGYQPQHF	TGTGCCAGCAGTTCTGCGGGACAGGGATATCAGCCCCAGCATTTT
NA	TRBD2	TRBV7-3	TRBJ2-2	CASRGLGGDGELFF	TGTGCCAGCAGGGGACTAGGGGGAGACGGGGAGCTGTTTTTT
NA	NA	TRBV6-2/TRBV6-3	TRBJ2-5	CASSYLGGETQYF	TGTGCCAGCAGTTATCTTGGAGGAGAGACCCAGTACTTC
few	NA	TRBV2	TRBJ1-5	CASSGLGDQPQHF	TGTGCCAGCAGTGGTTTAGGGGATCAGCCCCAGCATTTT
NA	TRBD1	TRBV20-1	TRBJ2-7	CSAIPAKDRVHEQYF	TGCAGTGCTATCCCCGCCAAGGACAGGGTCCACGAGCAGTACTTC
few	NA	TRBV28	TRBJ2-1	CASSSASGGPRHNEQFF	TGTGCCAGCAGTTCAGCCTCCGGGGGGCCGAGGCACAATGAGCAGTTCTTC
few	NA	TRBV20-1	TRBJ1-1	CSARRPGVTEAFF	TGCAGTGCTAGACGTCCGGGGGTAACTGAAGCTTTCTTT
NA	NA	TRBV6-1	TRBJ1-2	CASSPHRKSNYGYTF	TGTGCCAGCAGTCCCCACAGGAAATCTAACTATGGCTACACCTTC
few	NA	TRBV29-1	TRBJ1-1	CSVALDSFEAFF	TGCAGCGTAGCCTTGGACTCGTTTGAAGCTTTCTTT
NA	TRBD2	TRBV11-2	TRBJ2-3	CASSFSGRATDTQYF	TGTGCCAGCAGCTTTAGCGGGAGGGCCACAGATACGCAGTATTTT
NA	NA	TRBV6-1	TRBJ2-7	CASRRTVYEQYF	TGTGCCAGCAGACGGACAGTCTACGAGCAGTACTTC
medium-sized	NA	TRBV7-3	TRBJ2-3	CASSLGLEGDTQYF	TGTGCCAGCAGCTTAGGGCTGGAGGGGGATACGCAGTATTTT
NA	TRBD1	TRBV20-1	TRBJ2-1	CSAREDRGSNEQFF	TGCAGTGCTAGAGAGGACAGGGGATCCAATGAGCAGTTCTTC
few	TRBD2	TRBV15	TRBJ2-1	CATSRDGGRADEQFF	TGTGCCACCAGCAGAGATGGCGGGAGGGCCGATGAGCAGTTCTTC
NA	NA	TRBV5-4	TRBJ2-7	CASSSSPPAGRTYEQYF	TGTGCCAGCAGCTCCAGCCCCCCGGCTGGGAGAACCTACGAGCAGTACTTC
NA	NA	TRBV27	TRBJ1-1	CASSLYSGTSGNEAFF	TGTGCCAGCAGTTTGTATTCCGGGACCTCCGGTAATGAAGCTTTCTTT
NA	NA	TRBV7-2	TRBJ1-2	CASSLVGGTRGDYGYTF	TGTGCCAGCAGCTTAGTGGGGGGTACAAGGGGGGACTATGGCTACACCTTC
NA	TRBD1	TRBV20-1	TRBJ2-7	CSARDREPYEQYF	TGCAGTGCTAGGGACAGGGAGCCCTACGAGCAGTACTTC
few	NA	TRBV11-2	TRBJ1-2	CASSLGQVRGYSGYTF	TGTGCCAGCAGCTTGGGGCAGGTCAGGGGATATTCGGGCTACACCTTC
NA	NA	TRBV30	TRBJ2-7	CAWRKGISYEQYF	TGTGCCTGGAGGAAGGGTATTTCCTACGAGCAGTACTTC
NA	NA	TRBV7-6	TRBJ1-1	CASSPYSNTEAFF	TGTGCCAGCAGCCCCTACTCGAACACTGAAGCTTTCTTT
NA	NA	TRBV30	TRBJ2-2	CAWSRGTRLNTGELFF	TGTGCCTGGAGCCGGGGCACCAGACTGAACACCGGGGAGCTGTTTTTT
NA	NA	TRBV12-3/TRBV12-4	TRBJ2-3	CASSKGAGGVTDTQYF	TGTGCCAGCAGTAAGGGGGCGGGAGGTGTCACAGATACGCAGTATTTT
NA	TRBD1	TRBV11-2	TRBJ2-7	CASSLQGEPYEQYF	TGTGCCAGCAGCTTGCAGGGGGAGCCCTACGAGCAGTACTTC
few	NA	TRBV20-1	TRBJ1-5	CSAREHRRNNQPQHF	TGCAGTGCTAGAGAACACAGGCGAAACAATCAGCCCCAGCATTTT
few	NA	TRBV21-1	TRBJ1-5	CASSGQGCSNQPQHF	TGTGCCAGCAGCGGTCAGGGGTGCAGCAATCAGCCCCAGCATTTT
few	TRBD1	TRBV5-8	TRBJ1-1	CASSFGTGGTEAFF	TGTGCCAGCAGCTTTGGGACAGGGGGCACTGAAGCTTTCTTT
few	NA	TRBV20-1	TRBJ2-3	CSASAAGGTDTQYF	TGCAGTGCTAGCGCTGCGGGTGGCACAGATACGCAGTATTTT
few	TRBD1	TRBV20-1	TRBJ1-1	CSARDSAGGAGTEAFF	TGCAGTGCTAGAGATTCGGCAGGGGGCGCGGGCACTGAAGCTTTCTTT
few	TRBD1	TRBV10-1	TRBJ1-5	CASRDRGWERVNQPQHF	TGCGCCAGCAGGGACAGGGGGTGGGAAAGGGTCAATCAGCCCCAGCATTTT
NA	NA	TRBV24-1	TRBJ1-2	CATSVEGQNYGYTF	TGTGCCACCAGTGTGGAGGGGCAAAACTATGGCTACACCTTC
few	NA	TRBV20-1	TRBJ2-3	CSAQSLYRRVPSTDTQYF	TGCAGTGCCCAGTCGTTATATAGGAGGGTCCCTAGCACAGATACGCAGTATTTT
few	NA	TRBV12-3/TRBV12-4	TRBJ2-3	CASSRAYQGNTQYF	TGTGCCAGCAGCCGCGCCTACCAGGGAAATACGCAGTATTTT
few	TRBD1	TRBV19	TRBJ1-5	CASSSSTGFYYSNQPQHF	TGTGCCAGTAGCTCCTCGACAGGGTTCTACTATAGCAATCAGCCCCAGCATTTT
few	TRBD2	TRBV27	TRBJ2-3	CASRGLALTLSSTDTQYF	TGTGCCAGCCGGGGACTAGCGCTAACCCTCTCGAGCACAGATACGCAGTATTTT
once	NA	TRBV11-2	TRBJ2-2	CASTLTGELFF	TGTGCCAGCACCCTCACCGGGGAGCTGTTTTTT
few	NA	TRBV7-2	TRBJ2-3	CASSAEASTQYF	TGTGCCAGCAGCGCAGAAGCGAGTACGCAGTATTTT
medium-sized	NA	TRBV15	TRBJ1-6	CATSRIRGNFNSPLHF	TGTGCCACCAGCAGAATCAGGGGAAACTTTAATTCACCCCTCCACTTT
NA	NA	TRBV2	TRBJ1-1	CASSDEVNTEAFF	TGTGCCAGCAGTGATGAGGTGAACACTGAAGCTTTCTTT
few	NA	TRBV7-2	TRBJ1-2	CASFASRYYGYTF	TGTGCCAGTTTCGCCTCACGATACTATGGCTACACCTTC
NA	TRBD1	TRBV5-1	TRBJ1-2	CASSTEGAYGYTF	TGCGCCAGCAGCACGGAGGGGGCCTATGGCTACACCTTC